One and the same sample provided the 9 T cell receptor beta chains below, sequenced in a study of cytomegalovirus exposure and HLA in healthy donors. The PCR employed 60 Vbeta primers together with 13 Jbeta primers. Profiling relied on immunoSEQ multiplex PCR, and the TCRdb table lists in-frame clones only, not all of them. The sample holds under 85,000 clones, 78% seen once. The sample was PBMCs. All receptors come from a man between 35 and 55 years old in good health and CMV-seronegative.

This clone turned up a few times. CDR3 bases: TGCGCCAGCAGCTTGGACAGGGGGCGGATGGAGACCCAGTACTTC. Protein sequence: CASSLDRGRMETQYF. This rearrangement joins TRBV5-1 to TRBJ2-5; 9 nucleotides agree with TRBD1. The germline V gene has CDR1 SGHRS and CDR2 YFSETQ. This CDR3 is built from 15 residues. The trim removed 0 bases at V and 5 bases at J, leaving 5 bases unmatched.

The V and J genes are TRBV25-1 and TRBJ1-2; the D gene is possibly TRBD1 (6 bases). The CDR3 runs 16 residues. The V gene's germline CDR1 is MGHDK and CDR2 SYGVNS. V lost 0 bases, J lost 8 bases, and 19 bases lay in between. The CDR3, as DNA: TGTGCCAGCAGTGAATATGGGGGCAAGGGGACGCTCGGCTACACCTTC. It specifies CASSEYGGKGTLGYTF.

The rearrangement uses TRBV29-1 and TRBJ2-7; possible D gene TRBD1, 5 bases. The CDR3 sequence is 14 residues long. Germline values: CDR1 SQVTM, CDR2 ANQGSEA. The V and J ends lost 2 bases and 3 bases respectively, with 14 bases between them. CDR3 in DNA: TGCAGCGTTGAAATGTTTGGCAGGGACTACGAGCAGTACTTC. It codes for CSVEMFGRDYEQYF.

The CDR3 sequence: CASSSDTASGNTIYF. CDR3 coding DNA: TGTGCCAGCAGCTCGGACACAGCCTCTGGAAACACCATATATTTT. The chain combines TRBV7-2 with TRBJ1-3, with D perhaps matching TRBD1 (5 bases). Deletions cut 4 bases from V and 0 bases from J, with 10 bases between. Germline loops: CDR1 SGHTA, CDR2 FQGNSA. The CDR3 extends over 15 amino acids. Together with reference TRBV7-2 and TRBJ1-3, the CDR3 gives the full variable domain: GAGVSQSPSNKVTEKGKDVELRCDPISGHTALYWYRQSLGQGLEFLIYFQGNSAPDKSGLPSDRFSAERTGGSVSTLTIQRTQQEDSAVYLCASSSDTASGNTIYFGEGSWLTVV.

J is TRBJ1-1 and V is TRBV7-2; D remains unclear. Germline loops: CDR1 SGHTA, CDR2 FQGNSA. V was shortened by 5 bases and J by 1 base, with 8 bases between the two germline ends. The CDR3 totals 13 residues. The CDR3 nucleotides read TGTGCCAGCAGCCCCCTTCCGAACACTGAAGCTTTCTTT. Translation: CASSPLPNTEAFF.

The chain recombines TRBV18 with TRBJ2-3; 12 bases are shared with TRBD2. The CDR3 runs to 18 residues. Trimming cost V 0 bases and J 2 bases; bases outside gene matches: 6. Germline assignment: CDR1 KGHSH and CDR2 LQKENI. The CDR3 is CASSPPGLAGSHTDTQYF. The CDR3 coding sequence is TGTGCCAGCTCACCACCGGGACTAGCGGGCTCCCACACAGATACGCAGTATTTT.

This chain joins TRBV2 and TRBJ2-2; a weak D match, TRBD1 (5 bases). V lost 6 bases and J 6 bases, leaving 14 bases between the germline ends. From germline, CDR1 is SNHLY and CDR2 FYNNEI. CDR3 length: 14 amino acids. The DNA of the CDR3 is TGTGCCAGCAGAGGGGCCGTGGAGTCCGGGGAGCTGTTTTTT. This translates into CASRGAVESGELFF.

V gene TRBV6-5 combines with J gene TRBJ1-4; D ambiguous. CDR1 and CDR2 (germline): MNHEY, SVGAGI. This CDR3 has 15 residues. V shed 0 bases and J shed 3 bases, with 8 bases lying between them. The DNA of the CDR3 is TGTGCCAGCAGTTACTCGAGCAGGCCTAATGAAAAACTGTTTTTT. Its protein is CASSYSSRPNEKLFF.

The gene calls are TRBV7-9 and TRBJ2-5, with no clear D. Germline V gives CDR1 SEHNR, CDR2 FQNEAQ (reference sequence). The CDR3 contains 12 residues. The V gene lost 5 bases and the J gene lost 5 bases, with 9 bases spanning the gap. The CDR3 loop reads CASSRSWETQYF. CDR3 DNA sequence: TGTGCCAGCAGCCGTAGTTGGGAGACCCAGTACTTC.